Listed below are T cell receptor beta chains from one sample, sequenced in a study of shared clonotypes between healthy human individuals. This table comes from immunoSEQ multiplex PCR, and its TCRdb copy is limited to in-frame clones, with some not included. The data contain hundreds of thousands of clones, approximately 95% of them singletons. Source material: naive CD8+ T cells sorted from blood. The receptors were gathered from a woman in her thirties in good health. Each CDR3 is given with its conserved first and last residue. A D gene is named only where the DNA matches it firmly. Where a row states a size, it is once, few, many or the class of an expanded clone; other rows omit it.

d_gene,len,j_gene,v_gene,abundance,CDR3aa,CDR3nt
NA,13,TRBJ2-7,TRBV5-8,NA,CASSSYEIYEQYF,TGTGCCAGCAGCTCTTATGAGATCTACGAGCAGTACTTC
TRBD1,14,TRBJ2-7,TRBV28,NA,CASSLGTASYEQYF,TGTGCCAGCAGCCTCGGGACAGCCTCCTACGAGCAGTACTTC
NA,17,TRBJ2-7,TRBV27,NA,CASSPRDLQRASYEQYF,TGTGCCAGCAGTCCCCGGGACTTACAGCGAGCGTCCTACGAGCAGTACTTC
NA,11,TRBJ2-7,TRBV19,once,CASSIFGEQYF,TGTGCCAGTAGTATCTTTGGCGAGCAGTACTTC
NA,16,TRBJ1-1,TRBV7-9,NA,CASSLGGVVGNTEAFF,TGTGCCAGCAGCTTAGGAGGGGTGGTCGGGAACACTGAAGCTTTCTTT
NA,13,TRBJ2-1,TRBV11-2,NA,CASSLGGFNEQFF,TGTGCCAGCAGCTTAGGAGGGTTCAATGAGCAGTTCTTC
TRBD2,13,TRBJ2-7,TRBV11-3,NA,CASSPSLSGEQYF,TGTGCCAGCAGCCCCAGTCTTAGCGGGGAGCAGTACTTC
TRBD2,15,TRBJ2-7,TRBV27,once,CASSSGTSGSYEQYF,TGTGCCAGCAGCTCCGGGACTAGCGGGAGCTACGAGCAGTACTTC
NA,14,TRBJ2-7,TRBV19,NA,CASSTNRDSYEQYF,TGTGCCAGTAGTACGAACAGGGACTCCTACGAGCAGTACTTC
TRBD1,15,TRBJ1-5,TRBV28,NA,CASSFTGVPNQPQHF,TGTGCCAGCAGTTTCACAGGGGTCCCCAATCAGCCCCAGCATTTT
NA,16,TRBJ2-7,TRBV5-1,NA,CASSWDESSRPYEQYF,TGCGCCAGCAGCTGGGATGAATCGTCCCGGCCCTACGAGCAGTACTTC
TRBD2,15,TRBJ2-7,TRBV4-1,NA,CASSQSPAGGPEQYF,TGCGCCAGCAGCCAGTCGCCAGCGGGGGGACCCGAGCAGTACTTC
TRBD2,18,TRBJ2-7,TRBV28,NA,CASSLEAGGPENSYEQYF,TGTGCCAGCAGTTTAGAAGCGGGAGGGCCCGAAAATTCCTACGAGCAGTACTTC
NA,16,TRBJ2-2,TRBV7-6,NA,CASSLGSGPGTGELFF,TGTGCCAGCAGCTTAGGGTCGGGGCCGGGCACCGGGGAGCTGTTTTTT
TRBD2,16,TRBJ2-7,TRBV6-1,NA,CASSEVLAGGLWEQYF,TGTGCCAGCAGTGAAGTCCTAGCGGGAGGACTTTGGGAGCAGTACTTC
TRBD1,16,TRBJ2-3,TRBV28,NA,CASSLMGQGLTDTQYF,TGTGCCAGCAGTCTCATGGGACAGGGCCTCACAGATACGCAGTATTTT
TRBD1,15,TRBJ2-7,TRBV5-6,NA,CASSLSPGTVREQYF,TGTGCCAGCAGCTTGTCCCCCGGGACAGTCCGCGAGCAGTACTTC
NA,12,TRBJ2-7,TRBV5-6,NA,CASSLGYYEQYF,TGTGCCAGCAGCTTGGGGTACTACGAGCAGTACTTC
NA,14,TRBJ1-5,TRBV19,NA,CASSIGGSNQPQHF,TGTGCCAGTAGTATTGGTGGCAGTAATCAGCCCCAGCATTTT
NA,16,TRBJ2-6,TRBV11-2,NA,CASSRQAGTGANVLTF,TGTGCCAGCAGCAGACAGGCCGGAACTGGGGCCAACGTCCTGACTTTC
TRBD2,12,TRBJ2-5,TRBV29-1,NA,CSVVAGLETQYF,TGCAGCGTTGTAGCGGGACTCGAGACCCAGTACTTC
NA,15,TRBJ1-2,TRBV2,NA,CASSEVGLTNYGYTF,TGTGCCAGCAGTGAAGTGGGGCTAACTAACTATGGCTACACCTTC
NA,14,TRBJ2-7,TRBV6-1,NA,CASSPTGDPYEQYF,TGTGCCAGCAGCCCTACGGGGGACCCCTACGAGCAGTACTTC